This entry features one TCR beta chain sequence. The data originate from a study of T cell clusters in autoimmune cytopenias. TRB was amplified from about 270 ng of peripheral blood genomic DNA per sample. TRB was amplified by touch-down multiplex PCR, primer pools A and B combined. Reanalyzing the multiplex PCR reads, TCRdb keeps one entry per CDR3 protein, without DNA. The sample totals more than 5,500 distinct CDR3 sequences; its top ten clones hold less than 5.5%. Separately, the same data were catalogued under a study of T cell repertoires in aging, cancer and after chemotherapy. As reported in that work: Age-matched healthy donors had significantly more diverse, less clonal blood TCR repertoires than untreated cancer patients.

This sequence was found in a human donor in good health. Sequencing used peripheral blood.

The CDR3 loop is CASRSQGPGDQPQHF. The chain uses TRBV10-2 and TRBJ1-5; absent DNA, TCRdb's TRBD1 call cannot be checked. Germline V gives CDR1 WSHSY, CDR2 SAAADI. The CDR3 covers 15 residues.